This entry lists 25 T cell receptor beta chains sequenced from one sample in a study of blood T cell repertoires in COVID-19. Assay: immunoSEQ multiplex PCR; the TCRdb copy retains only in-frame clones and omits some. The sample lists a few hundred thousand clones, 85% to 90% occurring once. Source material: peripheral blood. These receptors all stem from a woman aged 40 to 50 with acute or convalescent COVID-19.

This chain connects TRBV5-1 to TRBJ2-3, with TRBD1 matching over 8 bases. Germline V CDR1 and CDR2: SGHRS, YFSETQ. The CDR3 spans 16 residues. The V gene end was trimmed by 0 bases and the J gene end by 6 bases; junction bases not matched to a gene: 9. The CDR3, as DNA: TGCGCCAGCAGCTTGGCCCCGACAGGGGTTGCCGATACGCAGTATTTT. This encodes CASSLAPTGVADTQYF.

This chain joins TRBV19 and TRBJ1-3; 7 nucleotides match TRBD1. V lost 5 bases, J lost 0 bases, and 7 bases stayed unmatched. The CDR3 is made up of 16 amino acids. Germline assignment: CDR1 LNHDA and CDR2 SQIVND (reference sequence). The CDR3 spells CASSPGGQSSGNTIYF. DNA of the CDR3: TGTGCCAGTAGTCCAGGGGGACAGAGCTCTGGAAACACCATATATTTT.

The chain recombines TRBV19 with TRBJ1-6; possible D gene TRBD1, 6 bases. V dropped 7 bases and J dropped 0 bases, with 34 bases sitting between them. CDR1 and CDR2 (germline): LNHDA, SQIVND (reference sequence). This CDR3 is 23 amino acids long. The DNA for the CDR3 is TGTGCCAGTATTGAGGGGACCGGCGGACAGCATTCGCATAGGAGCTCCTATAATTCACCCCTCCACTTT. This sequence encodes CASIEGTGGQHSHRSSYNSPLHF. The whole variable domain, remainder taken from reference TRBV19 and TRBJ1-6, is DGGITQSPKYLFRKEGQNVTLSCEQNLNHDAMYWYRQDPGQGLRLIYYSQIVNDFQKGDIAEGYSVSREKKESFPLTVTSAQKNPTAFYLCASIEGTGGQHSHRSSYNSPLHFGNGTRLTVT.

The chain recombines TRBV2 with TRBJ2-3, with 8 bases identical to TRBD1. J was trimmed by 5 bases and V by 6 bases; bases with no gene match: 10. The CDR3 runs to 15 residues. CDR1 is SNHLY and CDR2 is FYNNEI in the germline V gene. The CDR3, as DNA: TGTGCCAGCAGGGACAGGGTTTTCGGCGGAGATACGCAGTATTTT. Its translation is CASRDRVFGGDTQYF. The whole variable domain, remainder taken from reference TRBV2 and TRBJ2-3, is EPEVTQTPSHQVTQMGQEVILRCVPISNHLYFYWYRQILGQKVEFLVSFYNNEISEKSEIFDDQFSVERPDGSNFTLKIRSTKLEDSAMYFCASRDRVFGGDTQYFGPGTRLTVL.

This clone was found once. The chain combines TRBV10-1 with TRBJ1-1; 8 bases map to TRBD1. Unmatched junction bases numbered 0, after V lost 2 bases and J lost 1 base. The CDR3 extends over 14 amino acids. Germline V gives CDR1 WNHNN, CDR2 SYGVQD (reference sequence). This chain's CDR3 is CASSEGTGNTEAFF. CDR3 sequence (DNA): TGCGCCAGCAGTGAGGGGACAGGGAACACTGAAGCTTTCTTT.

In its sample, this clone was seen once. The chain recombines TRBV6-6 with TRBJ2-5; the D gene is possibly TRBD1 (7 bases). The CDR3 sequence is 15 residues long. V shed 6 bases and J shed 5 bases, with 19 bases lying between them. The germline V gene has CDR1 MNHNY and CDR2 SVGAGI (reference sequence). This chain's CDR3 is CASRGGPSGGETQYF. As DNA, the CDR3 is TGTGCCAGCAGGGGGGGACCCTCAGGGGGGGAGACCCAGTACTTC.

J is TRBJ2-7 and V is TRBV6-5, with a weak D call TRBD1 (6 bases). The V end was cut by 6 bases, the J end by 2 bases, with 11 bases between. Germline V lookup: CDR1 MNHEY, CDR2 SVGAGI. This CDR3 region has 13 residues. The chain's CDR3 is CASSPTGTYEQYV. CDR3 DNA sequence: TGTGCCAGCAGCCCCACAGGGACCTACGAGCAGTACGTC.

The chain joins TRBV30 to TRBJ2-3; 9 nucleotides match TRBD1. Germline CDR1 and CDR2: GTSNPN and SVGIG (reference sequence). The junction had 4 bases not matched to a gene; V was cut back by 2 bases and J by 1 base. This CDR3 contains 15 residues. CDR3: CAWSTGGYGTDTQYF. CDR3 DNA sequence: TGTGCCTGGAGTACAGGGGGCTATGGCACAGATACGCAGTATTTT.

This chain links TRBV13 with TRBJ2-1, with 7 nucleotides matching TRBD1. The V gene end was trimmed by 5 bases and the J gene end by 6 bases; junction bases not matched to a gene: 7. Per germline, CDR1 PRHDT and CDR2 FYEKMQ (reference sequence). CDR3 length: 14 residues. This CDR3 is CASSARTGANEQFF. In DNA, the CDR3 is TGTGCCAGCAGCGCGCGGACAGGCGCCAATGAGCAGTTCTTC. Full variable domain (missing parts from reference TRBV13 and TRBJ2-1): AAGVIQSPRHLIKEKRETATLKCYPIPRHDTVYWYQQGPGQDPQFLISFYEKMQSDKGSIPDRFSAQQFSDYHSELNMSSLELGDSALYFCASSARTGANEQFFGPGTRLTVL.

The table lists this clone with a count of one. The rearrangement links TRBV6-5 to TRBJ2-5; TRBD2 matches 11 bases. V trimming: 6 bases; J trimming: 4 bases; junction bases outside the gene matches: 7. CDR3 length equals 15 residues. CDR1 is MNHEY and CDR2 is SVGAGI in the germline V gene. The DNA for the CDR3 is TGTGCCAGCAGGATTAGCGGGGGGGCCCGAGAGACCCAGTACTTC. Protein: CASRISGGARETQYF.

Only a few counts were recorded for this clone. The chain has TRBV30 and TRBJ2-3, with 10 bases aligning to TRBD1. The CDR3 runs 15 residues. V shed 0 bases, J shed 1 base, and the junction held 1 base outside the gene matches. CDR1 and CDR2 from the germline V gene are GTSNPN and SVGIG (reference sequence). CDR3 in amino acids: CAWSVGTGGTDTQYF. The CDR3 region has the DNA TGTGCCTGGAGTGTGGGGACAGGGGGCACAGATACGCAGTATTTT.

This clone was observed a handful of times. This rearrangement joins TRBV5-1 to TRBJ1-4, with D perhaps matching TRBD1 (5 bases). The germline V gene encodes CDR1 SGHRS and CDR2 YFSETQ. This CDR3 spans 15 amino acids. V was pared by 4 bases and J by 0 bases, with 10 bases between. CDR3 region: CASSPDTATNEKLFF. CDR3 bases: TGCGCCAGCAGCCCGGACACTGCAACTAATGAAAAACTGTTTTTT.

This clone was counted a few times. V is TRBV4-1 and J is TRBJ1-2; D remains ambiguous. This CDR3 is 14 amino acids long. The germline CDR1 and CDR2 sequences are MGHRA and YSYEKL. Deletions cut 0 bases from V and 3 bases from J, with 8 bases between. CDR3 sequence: CASSQDNGYYGYTF. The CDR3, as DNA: TGCGCCAGCAGCCAAGATAACGGGTACTATGGCTACACCTTC.

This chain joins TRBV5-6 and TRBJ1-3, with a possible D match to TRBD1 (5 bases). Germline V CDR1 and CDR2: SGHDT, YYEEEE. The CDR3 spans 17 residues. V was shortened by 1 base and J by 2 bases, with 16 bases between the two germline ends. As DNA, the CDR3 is TGTGCCAGCAGCTTGTGGGGTTCTGGGGGGGCTGGAAACACCATATATTTT. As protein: CASSLWGSGGAGNTIYF.

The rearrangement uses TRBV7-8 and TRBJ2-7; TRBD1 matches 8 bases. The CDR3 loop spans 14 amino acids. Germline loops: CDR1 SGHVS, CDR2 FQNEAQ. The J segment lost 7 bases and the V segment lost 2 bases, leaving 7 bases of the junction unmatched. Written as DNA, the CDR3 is TGTGCCAGCAGCTTAAGGCAGGGGGCCAGAGAGCAGTACGTC. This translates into CASSLRQGAREQYV.

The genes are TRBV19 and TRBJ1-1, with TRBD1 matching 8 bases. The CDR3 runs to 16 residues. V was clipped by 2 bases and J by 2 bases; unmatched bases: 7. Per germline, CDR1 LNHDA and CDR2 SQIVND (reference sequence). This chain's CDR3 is CASSIFGDRPNTEAFF. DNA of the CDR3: TGTGCCAGTAGTATATTTGGGGACAGGCCCAACACTGAAGCTTTCTTT.

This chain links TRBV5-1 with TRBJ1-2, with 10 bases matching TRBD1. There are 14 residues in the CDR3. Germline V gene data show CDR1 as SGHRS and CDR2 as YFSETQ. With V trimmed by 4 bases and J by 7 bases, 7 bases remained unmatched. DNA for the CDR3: TGCGCCAGCAGCAACCCGGACAGGGGGTTTGGCTACACCTTC. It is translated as CASSNPDRGFGYTF.

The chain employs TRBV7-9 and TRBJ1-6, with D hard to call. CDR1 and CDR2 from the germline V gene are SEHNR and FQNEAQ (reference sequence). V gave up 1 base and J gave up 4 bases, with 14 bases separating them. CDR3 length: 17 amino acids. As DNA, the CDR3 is TGTGCCAGCAGCTTAGTGATCAACAAACCTTATAATTCACCCCTCCACTTT. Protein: CASSLVINKPYNSPLHF. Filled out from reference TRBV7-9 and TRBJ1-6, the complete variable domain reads DTGVSQNPRHKITKRGQNVTFRCDPISEHNRLYWYRQTLGQGPEFLTYFQNEAQLEKSRLLSDRFSAERPKGSFSTLEIQRTEQGDSAMYLCASSLVINKPYNSPLHFGNGTRLTVT.

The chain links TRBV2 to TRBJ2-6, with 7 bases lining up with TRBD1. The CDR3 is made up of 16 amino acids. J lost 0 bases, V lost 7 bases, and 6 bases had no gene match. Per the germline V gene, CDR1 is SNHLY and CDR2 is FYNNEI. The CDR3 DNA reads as TGTGCCAGCAACCGACAGGGAAGCTCTGGGGCCAACGTCCTGACTTTC. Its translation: CASNRQGSSGANVLTF.

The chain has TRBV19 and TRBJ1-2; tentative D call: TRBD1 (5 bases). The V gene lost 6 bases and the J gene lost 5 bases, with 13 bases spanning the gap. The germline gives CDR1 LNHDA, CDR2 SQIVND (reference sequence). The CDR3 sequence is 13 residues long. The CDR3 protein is CASRPASGYGYTF. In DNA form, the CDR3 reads TGTGCCAGTAGGCCCGCCTCAGGGTATGGCTACACCTTC.

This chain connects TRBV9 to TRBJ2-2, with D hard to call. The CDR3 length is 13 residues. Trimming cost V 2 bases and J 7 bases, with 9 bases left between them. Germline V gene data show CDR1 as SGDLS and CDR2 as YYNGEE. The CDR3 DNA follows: TGTGCCAGCAGCGTGTCGGGTAACGGGGAGCTGTTTTTT. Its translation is CASSVSGNGELFF.

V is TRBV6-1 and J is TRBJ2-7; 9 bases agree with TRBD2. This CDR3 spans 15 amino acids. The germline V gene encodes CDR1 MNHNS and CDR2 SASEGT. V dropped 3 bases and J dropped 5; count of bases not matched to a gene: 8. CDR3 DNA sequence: TGTGCCAGCAGTGAGTGGCGGGGGGGCCTCGACGAGCAGTACGTC. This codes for CASSEWRGGLDEQYV.

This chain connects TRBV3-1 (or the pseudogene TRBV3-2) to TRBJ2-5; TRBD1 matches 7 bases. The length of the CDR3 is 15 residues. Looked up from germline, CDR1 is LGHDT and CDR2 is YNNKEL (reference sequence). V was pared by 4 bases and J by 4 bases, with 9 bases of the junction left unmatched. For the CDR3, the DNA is TGTGCCAGCAGCCCCCCGGACAGGTCTACAGAGACCCAGTACTTC. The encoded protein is CASSPPDRSTETQYF.

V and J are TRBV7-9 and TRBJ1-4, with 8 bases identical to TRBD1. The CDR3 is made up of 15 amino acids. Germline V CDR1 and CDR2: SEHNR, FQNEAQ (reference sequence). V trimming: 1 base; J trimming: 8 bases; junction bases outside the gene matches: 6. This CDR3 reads CASSLDKTGVEKLFF. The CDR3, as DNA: TGTGCCAGCAGCTTAGACAAGACAGGGGTGGAAAAACTGTTTTTT.

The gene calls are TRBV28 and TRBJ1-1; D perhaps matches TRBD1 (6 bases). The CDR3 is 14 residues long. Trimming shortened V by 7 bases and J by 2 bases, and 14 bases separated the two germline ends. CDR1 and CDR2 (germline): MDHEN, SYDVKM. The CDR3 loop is CASTRGQFNTEAFF. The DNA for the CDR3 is TGTGCCAGCACCCGAGGACAGTTTAACACTGAAGCTTTCTTT.